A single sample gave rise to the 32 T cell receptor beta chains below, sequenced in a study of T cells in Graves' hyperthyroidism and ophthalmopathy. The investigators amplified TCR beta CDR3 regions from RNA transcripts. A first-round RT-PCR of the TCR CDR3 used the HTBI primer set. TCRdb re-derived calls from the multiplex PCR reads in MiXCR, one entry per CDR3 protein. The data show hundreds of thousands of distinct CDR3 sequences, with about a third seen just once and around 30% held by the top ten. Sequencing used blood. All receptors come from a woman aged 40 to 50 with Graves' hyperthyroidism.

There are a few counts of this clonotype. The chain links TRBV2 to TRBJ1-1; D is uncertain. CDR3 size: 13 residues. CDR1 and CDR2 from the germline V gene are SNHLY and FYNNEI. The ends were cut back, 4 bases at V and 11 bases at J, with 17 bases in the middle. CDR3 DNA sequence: TGTGCCAGCAGTGTGGAGGGAAGAACAAAGGCTTTCTTT. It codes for CASSVEGRTKAFF.

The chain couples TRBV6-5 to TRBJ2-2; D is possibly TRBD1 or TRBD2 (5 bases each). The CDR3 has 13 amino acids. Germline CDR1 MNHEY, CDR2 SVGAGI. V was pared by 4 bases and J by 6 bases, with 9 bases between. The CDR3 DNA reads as TGTGCCAGCAGTTGGGGGACGTCCGGGGAGCTGTTTTTT. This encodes CASSWGTSGELFF.

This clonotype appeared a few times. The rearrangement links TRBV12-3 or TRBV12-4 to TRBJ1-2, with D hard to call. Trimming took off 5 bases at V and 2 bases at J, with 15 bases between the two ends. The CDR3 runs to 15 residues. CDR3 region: CASSEDPSLNYGYTF. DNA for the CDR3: TGTGCCAGCAGTGAGGACCCTAGTCTCAACTATGGCTACACCTTC.

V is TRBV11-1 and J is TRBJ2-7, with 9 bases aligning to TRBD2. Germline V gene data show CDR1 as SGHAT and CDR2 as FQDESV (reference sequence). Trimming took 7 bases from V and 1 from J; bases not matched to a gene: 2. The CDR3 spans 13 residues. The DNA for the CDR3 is TGTGCCAGCACCCTAGCGGGGTCCTACGAGCAGTACTTC. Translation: CASTLAGSYEQYF.

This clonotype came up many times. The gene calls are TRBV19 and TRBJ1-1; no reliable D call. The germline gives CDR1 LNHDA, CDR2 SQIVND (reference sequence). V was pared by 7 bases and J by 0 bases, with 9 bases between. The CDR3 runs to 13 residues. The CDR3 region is CASTTDLNTEAFF. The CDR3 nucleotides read TGTGCCAGTACGACGGACCTGAACACTGAAGCTTTCTTT.

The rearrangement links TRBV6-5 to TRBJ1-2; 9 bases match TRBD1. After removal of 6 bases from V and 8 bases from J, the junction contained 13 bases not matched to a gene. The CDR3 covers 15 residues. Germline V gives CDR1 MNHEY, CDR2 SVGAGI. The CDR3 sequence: CASSQTLQGARGYTF. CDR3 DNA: TGTGCCAGCAGCCAAACCCTACAGGGGGCGCGGGGCTACACCTTC.

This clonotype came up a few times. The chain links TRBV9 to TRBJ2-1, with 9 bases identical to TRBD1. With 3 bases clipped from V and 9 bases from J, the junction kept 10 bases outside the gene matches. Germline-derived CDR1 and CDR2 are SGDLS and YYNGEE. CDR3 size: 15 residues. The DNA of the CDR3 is TGTGCCAGCAGCGATTCCGGGACAGGGAAGAGTGAGCAGTTCTTC. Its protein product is CASSDSGTGKSEQFF.

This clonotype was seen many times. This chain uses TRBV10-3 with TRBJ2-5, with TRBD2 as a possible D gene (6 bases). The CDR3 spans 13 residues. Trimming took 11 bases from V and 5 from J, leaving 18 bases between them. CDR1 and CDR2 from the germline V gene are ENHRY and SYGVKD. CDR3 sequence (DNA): TGTGCCTCGGGGCGGGATGATGGGGAGACCCAGTACTTC. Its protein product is CASGRDDGETQYF.

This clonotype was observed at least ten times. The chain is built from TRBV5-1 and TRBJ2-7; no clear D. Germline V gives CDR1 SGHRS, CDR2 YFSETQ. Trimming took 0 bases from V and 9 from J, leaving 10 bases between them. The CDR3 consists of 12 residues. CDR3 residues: CASSLDSRVQYF. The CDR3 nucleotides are TGCGCCAGCAGCTTGGATAGTCGGGTGCAGTACTTC.

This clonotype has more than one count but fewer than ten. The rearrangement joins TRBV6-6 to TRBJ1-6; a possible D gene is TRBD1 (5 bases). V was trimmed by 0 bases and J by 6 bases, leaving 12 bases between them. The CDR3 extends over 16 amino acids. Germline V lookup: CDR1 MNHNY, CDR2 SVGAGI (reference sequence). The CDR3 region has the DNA TGTGCCAGCAGTTACTCGGTCGGGGGAAGTAATTCACCCCTCCACTTT. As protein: CASSYSVGGSNSPLHF.

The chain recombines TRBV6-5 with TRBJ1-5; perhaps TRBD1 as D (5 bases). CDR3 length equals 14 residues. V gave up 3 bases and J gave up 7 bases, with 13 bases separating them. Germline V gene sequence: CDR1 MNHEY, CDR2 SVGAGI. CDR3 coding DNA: TGTGCCAGCAGTTATATGGACGGGGGGCAGCCCCAGCATTTT. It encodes CASSYMDGGQPQHF.

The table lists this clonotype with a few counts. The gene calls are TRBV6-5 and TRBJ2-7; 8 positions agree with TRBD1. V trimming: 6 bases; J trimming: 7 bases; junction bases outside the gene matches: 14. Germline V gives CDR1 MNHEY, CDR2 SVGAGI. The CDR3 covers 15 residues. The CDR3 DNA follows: TGTGCCAGCAGAGAGGACAGGGAAAGGTCGCGGGAGCAGTACTTC. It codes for CASREDRERSREQYF.

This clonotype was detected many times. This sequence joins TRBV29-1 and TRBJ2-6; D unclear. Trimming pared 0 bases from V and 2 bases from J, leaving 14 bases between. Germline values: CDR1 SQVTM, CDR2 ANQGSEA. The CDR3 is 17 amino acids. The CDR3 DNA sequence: TGCAGCGTTGAAGAGGCCGCATCGGTTCCTGGGGCCAACGTCCTGACTTTC. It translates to CSVEEAASVPGANVLTF.

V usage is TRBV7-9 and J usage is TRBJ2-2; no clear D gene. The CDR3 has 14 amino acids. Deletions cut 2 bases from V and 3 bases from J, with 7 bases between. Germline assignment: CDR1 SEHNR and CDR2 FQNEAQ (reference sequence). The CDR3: CASSLLVDTGELFF. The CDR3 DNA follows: TGTGCCAGCAGCTTATTAGTGGACACCGGGGAGCTGTTTTTT.

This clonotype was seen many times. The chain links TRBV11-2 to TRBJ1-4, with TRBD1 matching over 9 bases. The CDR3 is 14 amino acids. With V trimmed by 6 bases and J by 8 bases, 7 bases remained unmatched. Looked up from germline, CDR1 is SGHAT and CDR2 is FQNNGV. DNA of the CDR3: TGTGCCAGCAGTCCAACAGGGGGCAAGGAAAAACTGTTTTTT. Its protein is CASSPTGGKEKLFF.

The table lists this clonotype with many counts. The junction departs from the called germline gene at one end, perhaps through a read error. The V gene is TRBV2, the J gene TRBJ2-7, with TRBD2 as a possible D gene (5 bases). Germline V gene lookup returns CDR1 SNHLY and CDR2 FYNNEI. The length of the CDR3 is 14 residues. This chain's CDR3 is CARSGEGVSYEQYF. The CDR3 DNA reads TGTGCCAGAAGTGGTGAGGGAGTCTCCTACGAGCAGTACTTC.

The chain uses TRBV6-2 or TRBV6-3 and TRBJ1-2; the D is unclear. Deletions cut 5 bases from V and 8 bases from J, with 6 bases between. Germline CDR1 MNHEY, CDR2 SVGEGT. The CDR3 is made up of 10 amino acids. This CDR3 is CASSTQGYTF. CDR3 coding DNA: TGTGCCAGCAGTACCCAGGGCTACACCTTC.

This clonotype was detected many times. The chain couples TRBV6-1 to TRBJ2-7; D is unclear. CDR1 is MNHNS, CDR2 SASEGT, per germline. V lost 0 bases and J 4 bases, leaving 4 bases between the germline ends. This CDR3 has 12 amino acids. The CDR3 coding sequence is TGTGCCAGCAGTGAAGCGCGATACGAGCAGTACTTC. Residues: CASSEARYEQYF.

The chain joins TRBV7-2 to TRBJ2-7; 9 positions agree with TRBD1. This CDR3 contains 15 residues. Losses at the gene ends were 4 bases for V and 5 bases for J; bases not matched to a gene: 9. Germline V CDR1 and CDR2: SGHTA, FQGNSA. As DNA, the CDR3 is TGTGCCAGCAGCTACCGGGGACAGGGCACCAACGAGCAGTACTTC. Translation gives CASSYRGQGTNEQYF.

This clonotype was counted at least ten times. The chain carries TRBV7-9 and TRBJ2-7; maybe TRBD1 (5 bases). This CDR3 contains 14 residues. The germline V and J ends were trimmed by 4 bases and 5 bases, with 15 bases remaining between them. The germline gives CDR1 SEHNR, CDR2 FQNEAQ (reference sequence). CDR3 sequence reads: CASSSDKGLHEQYF. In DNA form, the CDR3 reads TGTGCCAGCAGCTCGGACAAGGGGCTACACGAGCAGTACTTC.

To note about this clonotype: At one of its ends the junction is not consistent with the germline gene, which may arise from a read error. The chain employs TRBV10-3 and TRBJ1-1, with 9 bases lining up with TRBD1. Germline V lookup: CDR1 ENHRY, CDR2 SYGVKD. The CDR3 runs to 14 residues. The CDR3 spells CAISPTGGDTEAFF. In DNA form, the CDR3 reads TGCGCCATCAGTCCGACAGGGGGGGACACTGAAGCTTTCTTT.

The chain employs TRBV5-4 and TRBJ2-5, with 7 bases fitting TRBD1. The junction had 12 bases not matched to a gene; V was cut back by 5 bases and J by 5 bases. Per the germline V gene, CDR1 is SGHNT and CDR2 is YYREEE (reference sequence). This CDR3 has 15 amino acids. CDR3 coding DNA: TGTGCCAGCAGAGATGCGACAGGGTCTGGGGAGACCCAGTACTTC. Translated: CASRDATGSGETQYF.

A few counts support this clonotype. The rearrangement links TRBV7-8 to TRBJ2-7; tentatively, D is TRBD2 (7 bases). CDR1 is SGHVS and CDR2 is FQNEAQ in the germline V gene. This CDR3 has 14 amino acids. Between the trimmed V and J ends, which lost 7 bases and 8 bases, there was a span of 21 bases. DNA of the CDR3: TGTGCCAGCACCGAGAGGGGGGGCGATTACAAGCAGTACTTC. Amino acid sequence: CASTERGGDYKQYF.

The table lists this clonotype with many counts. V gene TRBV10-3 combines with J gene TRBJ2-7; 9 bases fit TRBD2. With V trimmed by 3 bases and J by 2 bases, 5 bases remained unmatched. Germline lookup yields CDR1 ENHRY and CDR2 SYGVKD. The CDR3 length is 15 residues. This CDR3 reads CAISDVQREAYEQYF. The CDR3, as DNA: TGTGCCATCAGTGATGTCCAGCGGGAGGCCTACGAGCAGTACTTC.

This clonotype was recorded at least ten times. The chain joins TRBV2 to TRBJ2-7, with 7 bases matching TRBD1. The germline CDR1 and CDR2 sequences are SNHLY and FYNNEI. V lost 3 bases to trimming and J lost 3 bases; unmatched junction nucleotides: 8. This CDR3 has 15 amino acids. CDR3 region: CASSENRDRSYEQYF. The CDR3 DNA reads TGTGCCAGCAGTGAGAACCGGGACAGAAGCTACGAGCAGTACTTC.

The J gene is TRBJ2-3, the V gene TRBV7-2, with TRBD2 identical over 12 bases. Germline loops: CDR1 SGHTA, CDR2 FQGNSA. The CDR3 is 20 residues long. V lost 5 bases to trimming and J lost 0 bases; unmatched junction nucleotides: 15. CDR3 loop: CASSRSFTSGRPRSTDTQYF. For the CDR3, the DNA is TGTGCCAGCAGCCGTTCCTTCACTAGCGGGAGGCCCCGGAGCACAGATACGCAGTATTTT.

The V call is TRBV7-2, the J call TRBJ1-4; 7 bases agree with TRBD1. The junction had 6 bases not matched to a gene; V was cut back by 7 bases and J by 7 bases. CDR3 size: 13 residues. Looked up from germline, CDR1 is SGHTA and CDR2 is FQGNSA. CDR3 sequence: CASTTGVGEKLFF. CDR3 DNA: TGTGCCAGCACTACAGGGGTGGGTGAAAAACTGTTTTTT.

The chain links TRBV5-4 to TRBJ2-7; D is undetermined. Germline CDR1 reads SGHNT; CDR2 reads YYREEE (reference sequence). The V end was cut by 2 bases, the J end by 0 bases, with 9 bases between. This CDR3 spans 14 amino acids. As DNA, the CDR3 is TGTGCCAGCAGCTTCGTCGGTAGCTCCTACGAGCAGTACTTC. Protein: CASSFVGSSYEQYF. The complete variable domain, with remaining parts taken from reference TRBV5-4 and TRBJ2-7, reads ETGVTQSPTHLIKTRGQQVTLRCSSQSGHNTVSWYQQALGQGPQFIFQYYREEENGRGNFPPRFSGLQFPNYSSELNVNALELDDSALYLCASSFVGSSYEQYFGPGTRLTVT.

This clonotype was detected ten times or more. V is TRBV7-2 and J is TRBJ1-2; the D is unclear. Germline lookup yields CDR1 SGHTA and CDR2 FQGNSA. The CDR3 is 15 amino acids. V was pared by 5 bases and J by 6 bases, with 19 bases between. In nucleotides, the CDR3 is TGTGCCAGCAGCCCACCTGCCGCCGTAACCAATGGCTACACCTTC. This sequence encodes CASSPPAAVTNGYTF. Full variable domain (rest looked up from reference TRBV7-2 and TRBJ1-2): GAGVSQSPSNKVTEKGKDVELRCDPISGHTALYWYRQSLGQGLEFLIYFQGNSAPDKSGLPSDRFSAERTGGSVSTLTIQRTQQEDSAVYLCASSPPAAVTNGYTFGSGTRLTVV.

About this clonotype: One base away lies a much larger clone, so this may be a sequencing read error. The CDR3 region is CSVAPGGPEAFF. In DNA, the CDR3 is TGCAGCGTCGCTCCCGGGGGGCCTGAAGCTTTCTTT. This chain uses TRBV29-1 with TRBJ1-1; D is perhaps TRBD1 (6 bases). CDR1 is SQVTM, CDR2 ANQGSEA, per germline. This CDR3 is 12 amino acids long. V was trimmed by 6 bases and J by 6 bases, leaving 14 bases between them.

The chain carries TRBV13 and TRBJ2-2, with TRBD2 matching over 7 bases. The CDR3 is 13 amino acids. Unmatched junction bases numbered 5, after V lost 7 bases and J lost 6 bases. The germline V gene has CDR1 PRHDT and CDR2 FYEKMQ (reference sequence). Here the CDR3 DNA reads TGTGCCAGCACCCGCGGGAGTTCCGGGGAGCTGTTTTTT. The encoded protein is CASTRGSSGELFF.

CDR3 in DNA: TGTGCCAGCAGCGAGGAGGGAGGAAACACCATATATTTT. Amino acid sequence: CASSEEGGNTIYF. The V gene is TRBV9, the J gene TRBJ1-3; no firm D call. The CDR3 totals 13 residues. Germline V gene sequence: CDR1 SGDLS, CDR2 YYNGEE. Trimming removed 3 bases from V and 4 bases from J, with 8 bases in between.